This record covers a single T cell receptor (beta chain). Using immunoSEQ multiplex PCR, the repertoire was profiled, and TCRdb retains in-frame clones only, with some absent. This sample has 95,000 to 150,000 clones, with roughly 84% found just once. The data stem from a study of blood T cell repertoires in COVID-19. Germline CDR1 reads MNHEY; CDR2 reads SVGAGI. This CDR3 spans 16 amino acids. The V segment lost 0 bases and the J segment 1 base; nucleotides outside the gene matches: 3. This chain links TRBV6-5 with TRBJ2-1, with TRBD2 identical over 7 bases. The sequencing sample was made of PBMCs or T cells enriched from blood (not recorded which). The TCR originated in a woman in her twenties or thirties who had recovered from COVID-19. For the CDR3, the DNA is TGTGCCAGCAGTTACTCGGGCGGGAGATCCTACAATGAGCAGTTCTTC. It specifies CASSYSGGRSYNEQFF.